Below are 13 T cell receptor beta chains sequenced from a single sample in a study of CXCR3-negative and CXCR3-positive naive CD8 T cells (dated by TCRdb to the late 2010s). The sequencer was a NextSeq 550. The Human TCR Profiling Kit (MiLaboratory) was used to make UMI-labeled 5' RACE TRB cDNA libraries. TCRdb reprocessed the raw reads; every CDR3 protein sequence is a single record, and DNA is not supplied. The sample's table covers over 70,000 distinct CDR3 sequences. In total, the top ten clones hold approximately 1.7% of the sample. Input material: naive CXCR3- CD8+ T cells from blood. The sample's cell subset or site label, decoded: CD45RO-CCR7+CD27+CD95- naive CD8+ T cells lacking CXCR3 (TNR3-). The source is a human donor in good health. Some clones in this sample may be carry-over from other donors' samples.

The chain has TRBV21-1 and TRBJ2-2; TCRdb calls TRBD1, which cannot be checked without DNA. TRBV21-1 is termed a pseudogene. The CDR3 totals 16 residues. The CDR3: CASSKRTGESTGELFF.

This rearrangement joins TRBV28 to TRBJ2-1; lacking DNA, the TRBD2 call made by TCRdb goes unchecked. CDR3 size: 15 residues. Germline CDR1 is MDHEN and CDR2 is SYDVKM. This CDR3 is CASSLGLAGVGEQFF.

The J gene is TRBJ2-3, the V gene TRBV28; the TCRdb call, TRBD2, lacks DNA for checking. This CDR3 comprises 15 residues. Germline lookup yields CDR1 MDHEN and CDR2 SYDVKM. This chain's CDR3 is CASSETRRPTDTQYF.

This rearrangement joins TRBV9 to TRBJ1-1; TCRdb's assignment of TRBD1 cannot be checked, as there is no DNA. CDR1 is SGDLS, CDR2 YYNGEE, per germline. This CDR3 comprises 13 residues. CDR3 in amino acids: CASSALGDTEAFF.

The V call is TRBV9, the J call TRBJ2-2; TCRdb's assignment of TRBD2 cannot be checked, as there is no DNA. CDR1 is SGDLS and CDR2 is YYNGEE in the germline V gene. The CDR3 has 15 residues. The CDR3 loop reads CASSVIPGGLGELFF.

This chain connects TRBV3-1 to TRBJ2-7. Germline assignment: CDR1 LGHDT and CDR2 YNNKEL (reference sequence). This CDR3 is 13 amino acids long. The chain's CDR3 is CASSQDTSGEQYF.

The chain has TRBV6-6 and TRBJ1-1. Germline lookup yields CDR1 MNHNY and CDR2 SVGAGI (reference sequence). The CDR3 totals 11 residues. The CDR3: CASSSGTEAFF.

V is TRBV11-2 and J is TRBJ2-1; TCRdb names TRBD2, which stays unverified in the absence of DNA. Germline V gene data show CDR1 as SGHAT and CDR2 as FQNNGV. The CDR3 runs to 15 residues. CDR3 sequence: CASSSLAGGLNEQFF.

V is TRBV2 and J is TRBJ1-1; TCRdb returns TRBD1, unconfirmable since there is no DNA. From germline, CDR1 is SNHLY and CDR2 FYNNEI. There are 14 residues in the CDR3. CDR3 protein: CASREDRAYTEAFF.

This chain links TRBV28 with TRBJ2-7; TCRdb's D call, TRBD2, is unchecked because there is no DNA. This CDR3 comprises 17 residues. Per the germline V gene, CDR1 is MDHEN and CDR2 is SYDVKM. The CDR3 loop is CASSPPGGRGNSYEQYF.

The chain is built from TRBV3-1 and TRBJ2-1; TCRdb selects TRBD1, and the lack of DNA leaves this call unchecked. The CDR3 is 15 amino acids. Germline CDR1 is LGHDT and CDR2 is YNNKEL (reference sequence). This chain's CDR3 is CASSQGGGRENEQFF.

This rearrangement joins TRBV5-6 to TRBJ2-5; TCRdb proposes TRBD1, but this gene call is untestable without DNA. Germline V gene data show CDR1 as SGHDT and CDR2 as YYEEEE. CDR3 size: 16 residues. CDR3 residues: CASSLLLDRGWETQYF.

V is TRBV12-3 or TRBV12-4 and J is TRBJ2-7. The CDR3 has 12 residues. CDR3 in amino acids: CASSSSDDEQYF.